This TCR beta chain was observed in a study of blood T cell repertoires in COVID-19. Study in general: There were acute and convalescent COVID-19 samples, and they came from the United States, Italy and Spain. Sample material is recorded as cDNA or gDNA derived from T cells, B-cell-depleted T cells, or PBMCs.

Original methodology: How many nucleated cells were present was estimated from reference gene primer amplification. Assay used: immunoSEQ multiplex PCR; TCRdb lists only in-frame clones, some missing. V and J calls and clone size are copied from that table; D and trimming were computed from the DNA. The repertoire includes about 41,000 clones, nearly 90% of them detected once, and about 4.5% sits in the top ten. V dropped 7 bases and J dropped 7 bases, with 23 bases sitting between them. The CDR3 is 16 amino acids. The J gene is TRBJ2-1, the V gene TRBV23-1; D unclear. TRBV23-1 is treated as an ORF (open reading frame) with a function not yet certain. The material sequenced was peripheral blood. The clonotype comes from a man in his 60s with acute or convalescent COVID-19. This CDR3 is CASNLVPAPRRNEQFF. In DNA form, the CDR3 reads TGCGCCAGCAACCTTGTTCCGGCCCCCCGGCGGAATGAGCAGTTCTTC.